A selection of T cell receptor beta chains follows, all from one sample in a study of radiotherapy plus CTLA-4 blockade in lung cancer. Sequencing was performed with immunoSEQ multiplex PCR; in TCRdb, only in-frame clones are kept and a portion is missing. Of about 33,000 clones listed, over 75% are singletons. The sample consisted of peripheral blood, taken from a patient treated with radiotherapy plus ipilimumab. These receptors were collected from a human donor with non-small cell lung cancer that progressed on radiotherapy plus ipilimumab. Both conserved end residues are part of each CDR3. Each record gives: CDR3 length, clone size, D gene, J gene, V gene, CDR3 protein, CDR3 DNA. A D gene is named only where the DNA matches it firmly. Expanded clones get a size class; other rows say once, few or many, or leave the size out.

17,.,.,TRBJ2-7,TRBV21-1,CASSKEYVGGGFGEQYF,TGTGCCAGCAGCAAAGAGTACGTAGGGGGTGGCTTTGGCGAGCAGTACTTC
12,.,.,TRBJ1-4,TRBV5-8,CASSSTGFRLFF,TGTGCCAGCAGCTCAACAGGGTTTAGACTGTTTTTT
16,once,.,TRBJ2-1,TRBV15,CATSRAPEGKNNEQFF,TGTGCCACCAGCAGAGCTCCCGAGGGAAAAAACAATGAGCAGTTCTTC
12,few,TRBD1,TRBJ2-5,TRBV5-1,CASSAQGETQYF,TGCGCCAGCAGCGCACAGGGGGAGACCCAGTACTTC
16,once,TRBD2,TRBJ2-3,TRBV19,CASSSLAGGLSDTQYF,TGTGCCAGTAGTTCTTTAGCGGGGGGGCTTTCAGATACGCAGTATTTT
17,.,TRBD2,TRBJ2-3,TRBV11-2,CASSLDNAGGSTDTQYF,TGTGCCAGCAGCTTAGATAACGCGGGGGGAAGTACAGATACGCAGTATTTT
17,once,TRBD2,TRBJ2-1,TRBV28,CASTWARSGGRRGEQFF,TGTGCCAGCACCTGGGCCCGGAGCGGGGGGCGACGAGGGGAGCAGTTCTTC
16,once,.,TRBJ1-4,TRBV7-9,CASSPREGSTNEKLFF,TGTGCCAGCAGCCCGCGGGAGGGGTCTACTAATGAAAAACTGTTTTTT
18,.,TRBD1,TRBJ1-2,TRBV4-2,CASSQVTTGTGGYYGYTF,TGTGCCAGCAGCCAAGTGACGACCGGGACAGGGGGATACTATGGCTACACCTTC
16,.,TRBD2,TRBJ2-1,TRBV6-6,CASSYFGTSGINEQFF,TGTGCCAGCAGTTACTTCGGGACTAGCGGTATCAATGAGCAGTTCTTC
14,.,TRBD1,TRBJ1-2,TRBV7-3,CASSSQGAVGGYTF,TGTGCCAGCAGCTCACAGGGGGCAGTGGGGGGCTACACCTTC
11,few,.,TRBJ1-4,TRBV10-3,CAIRDSEKLFF,TGTGCCATCAGGGACAGTGAAAAACTGTTTTTT
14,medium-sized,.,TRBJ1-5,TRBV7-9,CASSSHRTNQPQHF,TGTGCCAGCAGTTCTCACAGGACGAATCAGCCCCAGCATTTT
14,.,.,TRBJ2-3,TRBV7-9,CASSHRHSTDTQYF,TGTGCCAGCAGCCATAGACACAGCACAGATACGCAGTATTTT
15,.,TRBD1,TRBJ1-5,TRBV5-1,CASQKIPGGNEPQHF,TGCGCCAGCCAAAAAATTCCAGGGGGGAATGAGCCCCAGCATTTT
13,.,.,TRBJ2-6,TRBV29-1,CSAQVSGANVLTF,TGCAGCGCCCAGGTGTCTGGGGCCAACGTCCTGACTTTC
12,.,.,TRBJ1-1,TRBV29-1,CSVFRPSSEAFF,TGCAGCGTTTTCAGGCCGAGCTCTGAAGCTTTCTTT
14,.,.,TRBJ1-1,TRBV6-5,CASRTPDRITEAFF,TGTGCCAGCAGAACCCCCGACAGGATAACTGAAGCTTTCTTT
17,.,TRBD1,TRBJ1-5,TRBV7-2,CASSSDRGFGDYQPQHF,TGTGCCAGCAGCTCGGACAGGGGGTTTGGGGATTATCAGCCCCAGCATTTT
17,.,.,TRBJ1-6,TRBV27,CASSLTGRPGGYSPLHF,TGTGCCAGCAGTTTAACGGGGAGGCCCGGGGGATATTCACCCCTCCACTTT
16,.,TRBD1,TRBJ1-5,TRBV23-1,CASSQPRHRGNQPQHF,TGCGCCAGCAGTCAACCGAGACACAGGGGAAATCAGCCCCAGCATTTT
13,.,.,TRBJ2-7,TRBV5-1,CASSLLQGGEQYF,TGCGCCAGCAGCTTGTTGCAAGGAGGCGAGCAGTACTTC
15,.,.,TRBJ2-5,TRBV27,CASSLAGRGQETQYF,TGTGCCAGCAGTTTAGCTGGGAGAGGCCAAGAGACCCAGTACTTC
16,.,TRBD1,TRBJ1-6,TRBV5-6,CASRQTGEREYSPLHF,TGTGCCAGCAGACAGACAGGGGAGAGGGAATATTCACCCCTCCACTTT
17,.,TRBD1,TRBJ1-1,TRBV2,CASSDPPRQGSRTEAFF,TGTGCCAGCAGTGATCCCCCGAGACAGGGCTCGAGAACTGAAGCTTTCTTT
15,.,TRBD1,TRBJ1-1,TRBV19,CASSSPGQGTTEAFF,TGTGCCAGTAGTTCGCCGGGACAGGGGACTACTGAAGCTTTCTTT
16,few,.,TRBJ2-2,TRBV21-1,CASPHPTGGAVGELFF,TGTGCCAGCCCCCACCCGACAGGGGGCGCGGTCGGGGAGCTGTTTTTT
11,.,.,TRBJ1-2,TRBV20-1,CSAEWALGYTF,TGCAGTGCTGAGTGGGCCTTAGGCTACACCTTC
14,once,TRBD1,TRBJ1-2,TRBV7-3,CASSLTGRGQGYTF,TGTGCCAGCAGCTTAACGGGCAGGGGGCAAGGCTACACCTTC
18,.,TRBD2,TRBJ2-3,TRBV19,CASSILPGLAGSTDTQYF,TGTGCCAGTAGTATCTTGCCGGGACTAGCGGGGTCGACAGATACGCAGTATTTT
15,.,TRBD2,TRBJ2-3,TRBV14,CASSQGLILTDTQYF,TGTGCCAGCAGCCAGGGACTAATCCTCACAGATACGCAGTATTTT
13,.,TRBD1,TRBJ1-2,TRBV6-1,CASSYDRGHGYTF,TGTGCCAGCAGCTACGACAGGGGCCATGGCTACACCTTC
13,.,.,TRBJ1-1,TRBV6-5,CASNSQGRTEAFF,TGTGCCAGCAACTCACAGGGTCGGACTGAAGCTTTCTTT
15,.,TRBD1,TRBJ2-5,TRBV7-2,CASSPTGGLQETQYF,TGTGCCAGCAGCCCAACAGGGGGCCTCCAAGAGACCCAGTACTTC
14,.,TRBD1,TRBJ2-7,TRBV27,CASSRDRVSYEQYF,TGTGCCAGCAGTAGGGACAGGGTAAGCTACGAGCAGTACTTC
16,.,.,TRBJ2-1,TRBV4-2,CASSARDSYFYNEQFF,TGTGCCAGCAGCGCGCGGGACAGCTACTTCTACAATGAGCAGTTCTTC
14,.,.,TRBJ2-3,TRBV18,CASSPRGPTDTQYF,TGTGCCAGCTCACCAAGGGGCCCGACAGATACGCAGTATTTT
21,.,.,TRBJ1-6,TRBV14,CASSQDYYRNGHTNYNSPLHF,TGTGCCAGCAGCCAAGATTATTACAGGAACGGTCATACTAACTATAATTCACCCCTCCACTTT
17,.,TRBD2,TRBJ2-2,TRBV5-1,CASSFATSGGITGELFF,TGCGCCAGCAGCTTCGCGACCAGCGGGGGGATCACCGGGGAGCTGTTTTTT
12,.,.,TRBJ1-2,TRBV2,CASSREGDGYTF,TGTGCCAGCAGCAGGGAAGGCGATGGCTACACCTTC
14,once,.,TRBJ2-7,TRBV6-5,CASSYIRGAYEQYF,TGTGCCAGCAGTTACATCCGCGGGGCCTACGAGCAGTACTTC